This T cell receptor (beta chain) is drawn from a study of CD8 T cells in Susac syndrome. The CDR3 covers 14 residues. The V end was cut by 3 bases, the J end by 0 bases, with 9 bases between. It was with random hexamers that roughly 0.45 to 1 ug RNA was reverse transcribed. TCRdb independently ran MiXCR on the immunoSEQ multiplex PCR reads; one entry per CDR3 protein. The profile shows approximately 49,000 distinct CDR3 sequences, over 90% of them singletons. TEMRA cells were enriched by FACS, while CD8+ and CD4+ T cells were obtained through a negative isolation that was performed magnetically. The specimen sequenced was CD8+ T cells from PBMCs. J is TRBJ2-7 and V is TRBV12-3 or TRBV12-4, with D perhaps assigned TRBD1 or TRBD2 (6 bases each). This receptor was taken from a human donor with Susac syndrome. The CDR3 here is CASSFEGGSYEQYF. In DNA, the CDR3 is TGTGCCAGCAGTTTCGAGGGGGGCTCCTACGAGCAGTACTTC.